These 15 T cell receptor beta chains came from one sample sequenced in a study of CXCR3-negative and CXCR3-positive naive CD8 T cells. The authors prepared UMI-labeled TRB cDNA libraries by 5' RACE. TCRdb re-analyzed the 5' RACE reads; it lists each CDR3 protein once, without DNA. The listing contains roughly 90,000 distinct CDR3 sequences. The specimen sequenced was naive CXCR3- CD8+ T cells from blood. Subset defined: CD45RO-CCR7+CD27+CD95- naive CD8+ T cells lacking CXCR3 (TNR3-). The receptor set was obtained from a human donor in good health. Some clones in this sample may be carry-over from other donors' samples.

The chain uses TRBV28 and TRBJ2-1; TCRdb names TRBD2, which stays unverified in the absence of DNA. Germline CDR1 is MDHEN and CDR2 is SYDVKM. The CDR3 has 15 residues. CDR3 sequence: CASSFRGPSYNEQFF. Complete variable domain (other parts from reference TRBV28 and TRBJ2-1): DVKVTQSSRYLVKRTGEKVFLECVQDMDHENMFWYRQDPGLGLRLIYFSYDVKMKEKGDIPEGYSVSREKKERFSLILESASTNQTSMYLCASSFRGPSYNEQFFGPGTRLTVL.

The chain has TRBV5-1 and TRBJ2-7; TCRdb indicates TRBD1, and absent DNA this call remains unverified. This CDR3 contains 12 residues. Germline values: CDR1 SGHRS, CDR2 YFSETQ. CDR3 in amino acids: CASSPGIYEQYF.

The V call is TRBV4-1, the J call TRBJ2-5; there is no DNA to check the TCRdb D call of TRBD2. The CDR3 length is 14 residues. Germline assignment: CDR1 MGHRA and CDR2 YSYEKL. This CDR3 is CASSHSGGKETQYF.

The V and J genes are TRBV5-1 and TRBJ2-5; the D gene TCRdb calls, TRBD2, cannot be checked with no DNA. The CDR3 totals 12 residues. The germline gives CDR1 SGHRS, CDR2 YFSETQ. This CDR3 reads CASSPARETQYF. Full variable domain (outside the CDR3, taken from reference TRBV5-1 and TRBJ2-5): KAGVTQTPRYLIKTRGQQVTLSCSPISGHRSVSWYQQTPGQGLQFLFEYFSETQRNKGNFPGRFSGRQFSNSRSEMNVSTLELGDSALYLCASSPARETQYFGPGTRLLVL.

This chain joins TRBV12-3 or TRBV12-4 and TRBJ2-5; as DNA is missing, the TRBD1 call by TCRdb cannot be tested. The CDR3 is made up of 13 amino acids. The CDR3 sequence: CASSWDRQETQYF.

The CDR3 sequence: CSVDEYNEQFF. The gene calls are TRBV29-1 and TRBJ2-1. The germline V gene encodes CDR1 SQVTM and CDR2 ANQGSEA. This CDR3 is built from 11 residues.

The chain uses TRBV21-1 and TRBJ1-5; checking the TCRdb D call of TRBD1 is not possible without DNA. TRBV21-1 is designated a pseudogene. The CDR3 loop spans 15 amino acids. CDR3 protein: CASSKCQGSNQPQHF.

The genes are TRBV6-5 and TRBJ1-1; TCRdb reports TRBD1, a call that lacks DNA to check it against. Germline assignment: CDR1 MNHEY and CDR2 SVGAGI. The CDR3 consists of 19 residues. CDR3 in amino acids: CASSYPPGTGVLVNTEAFF.

V and J are TRBV5-1 and TRBJ2-7. There are 13 residues in the CDR3. CDR1 and CDR2 from the germline V gene are SGHRS and YFSETQ. CDR3 sequence reads: CASSLASGWEQYF.

The chain employs TRBV24-1 and TRBJ2-2; lacking DNA, the TRBD2 call made by TCRdb goes unchecked. Per germline, CDR1 KGHDR and CDR2 SFDVKD. This CDR3 region has 16 residues. CDR3: CATSDRTSASTGELFF.

The chain links TRBV23-1 to TRBJ2-5. TRBV23-1 is flagged as an ORF with uncertain function. This CDR3 comprises 14 residues. This CDR3 reads CATIGRNGLGTQYF.

V usage is TRBV12-3 or TRBV12-4 and J usage is TRBJ2-1. The CDR3 runs 15 residues. CDR3 sequence: CASSLRTRDYNEQFF.

The chain carries TRBV24-1 and TRBJ2-2. Germline loops: CDR1 KGHDR, CDR2 SFDVKD. The CDR3 has 13 amino acids. The CDR3 here is CATSDTLHGELFF.

This clonotype shows up as medium-sized by frequency. J is TRBJ1-2 and V is TRBV29-1; the TRBD1 assignment by TCRdb is unverifiable without DNA. CDR1 and CDR2 (germline): SQVTM, ANQGSEA. The CDR3 loop spans 13 amino acids. This CDR3 is CSVEDNREDGYTF.

The chain joins TRBV11-1 to TRBJ2-4; the D gene TCRdb calls, TRBD2, cannot be checked with no DNA. The CDR3 contains 14 residues. Germline CDR1 reads SGHAT; CDR2 reads FQDESV (reference sequence). The CDR3 loop is CASSSRTSVHIQYF.